The 32 T cell receptor beta chains presented below share a single source sample, sequenced in a study of regulatory T cells in long-lasting Graves disease. In building TCR beta libraries, iRepertoire HTBI primers were used together with Arm-PCR of CDR3 regions. TCRdb used MiXCR to reprocess the multiplex PCR reads, holding one entry per CDR3 protein. The sample records roughly 700,000 distinct CDR3 sequences, 30% being singletons. Time point denoted: persistent/refractory GD, antithyroid drugs over 5 years with positive TRAb. After RNA was extracted from PBMCs, the TCR library was made from it. The sample here was peripheral blood mononuclear cells (PBMCs), taken when the disease was refractory, from a patient treated with antithyroid drugs. All receptors derive from a female donor with Graves disease.

The chain uses TRBV5-4 and TRBJ1-4; TRBD1 matches 8 bases. The V segment lost 4 bases and the J segment 7 bases; nucleotides outside the gene matches: 6. This CDR3 is built from 14 residues. Germline V CDR1 and CDR2: SGHNT, YYREEE (reference sequence). The CDR3 region is CASSMRQGREKLFF. The DNA for the CDR3 is TGTGCCAGCAGCATGCGACAGGGGCGTGAAAAACTGTTTTTT.

Remarks on this clonotype: A much larger clone lies one base from this, so it may be a read error. The chain employs TRBV11-3 and TRBJ1-1, with 8 positions matching TRBD1. Per the germline V gene, CDR1 is SGHNT and CDR2 is YENEEA. CDR3 size: 14 residues. CDR3 nucleotide sequence: TGTGCCAGCAGCCTGACAGGGGACAACACTGAAGCTTCCTTT. Translated: CASSLTGDNTEASF. The entire variable domain, with the rest obtained from reference TRBV11-3 and TRBJ1-1, is as follows: EAGVVQSPRYKIIEKKQPVAFWCNPISGHNTLYWYLQNLGQGPELLIRYENEEAVDDSQLPKDRFSAERLKGVDSTLKIQPAELGDSAVYLCASSLTGDNTEASFGQGTRLTVV.

This clonotype was observed a handful of times. Here the CDR3 DNA reads TGTGCCAGCAGCTGGGGGACCCAAAAACCCAACTATGGCTACACCTTC. Residues: CASSWGTQKPNYGYTF. This chain joins TRBV7-9 and TRBJ1-2; tentative D call: TRBD1 (5 bases). The germline CDR1 and CDR2 sequences are SEHNR and FQNEAQ (reference sequence). CDR3 length: 16 residues. Trimming shortened V by 4 bases and J by 2 bases, and 17 bases separated the two germline ends.

The chain joins TRBV29-1 to TRBJ2-1; no definite D call. The CDR3 is 13 amino acids. Per the germline V gene, CDR1 is SQVTM and CDR2 is ANQGSEA. V dropped 3 bases and J dropped 2 bases, with 8 bases sitting between them. In DNA, the CDR3 is TGCAGCGTTGATGGCCTTACCTACAATGAGCAGTTCTTC. This sequence encodes CSVDGLTYNEQFF.

This clonotype turned up a few times. V and J are TRBV27 and TRBJ1-3; no definite D call. Germline V gene sequence: CDR1 MNHEY, CDR2 SMNVEV (reference sequence). Trimming took 6 bases from V and 4 from J, leaving 13 bases between them. The CDR3 contains 14 residues. The DNA of the CDR3 is TGTGCCAGCAGCTTGTCTGGGAGAGGAAACACCATATATTTT. Translated, it gives CASSLSGRGNTIYF.

As for this clonotype: A much more abundant neighbour one base away suggests this may be a read error. Likely a read error: the CDR3 ends without its conserved phenylalanine or tryptophan. The chain has TRBV28 and TRBJ1-1; no firm D call. CDR1 and CDR2 (germline): MDHEN, SYDVKM. V was cut by 2 bases and J by 11 bases, with 12 bases left in between. The CDR3 extends over 12 amino acids. This CDR3 reads CASSLGLGRAFS. The CDR3 DNA reads TGTGCCAGCAGTTTAGGTCTAGGGCGGGCTTTCTCT.

The gene calls are TRBV9 and TRBJ1-1; 9 bases agree with TRBD1. This CDR3 comprises 16 residues. Germline CDR1 reads SGDLS; CDR2 reads YYNGEE. J lost 5 bases, V lost 2 bases, and 10 bases had no gene match. CDR3 sequence reads: CASSVLPGQGPTEAFF. CDR3 DNA: TGTGCCAGCAGCGTCCTGCCGGGACAGGGACCAACTGAAGCTTTCTTT.

The chain carries TRBV19 and TRBJ1-2; 8 nucleotides match TRBD1. Trimming cost V 5 bases and J 8 bases; bases outside gene matches: 7. CDR1 is LNHDA and CDR2 is SQIVND in the germline V gene (reference sequence). The CDR3 length is 13 residues. The CDR3 reads CASSEQGGRGYTF. CDR3 nucleotides: TGTGCCAGTAGTGAACAGGGGGGACGCGGCTACACCTTC.

In regard to this clonotype: Being one base from a much bigger clone, this may be a read error. The V gene is TRBV20-1, the J gene TRBJ1-2; D remains ambiguous. Germline lookup yields CDR1 DFQATT and CDR2 SNEGSKA (reference sequence). CDR3 size: 12 residues. Trimming pared 1 base from V and 8 bases from J, leaving 11 bases between. CDR3 nucleotide sequence: TGCAGTGCTAGAGGGAGAGCGAGGGGCTACACCTTC. This encodes CSARGRARGYTF.

This clonotype was seen ten or more times. The rearrangement joins TRBV28 to TRBJ1-1; D call uncertain. Germline CDR1 and CDR2: MDHEN and SYDVKM. The CDR3 is 13 residues long. V was shortened by 8 bases and J by 1 base, with 11 bases between the two germline ends. As DNA, the CDR3 is TGTGCCAGCTACGCGGACGGGAACACTGAAGCTTTCTTT. This gives the protein CASYADGNTEAFF. The whole variable domain, remainder taken from reference TRBV28 and TRBJ1-1, is DVKVTQSSRYLVKRTGEKVFLECVQDMDHENMFWYRQDPGLGLRLIYFSYDVKMKEKGDIPEGYSVSREKKERFSLILESASTNQTSMYLCASYADGNTEAFFGQGTRLTVV.

This clonotype was found a few times. The V gene is TRBV28, the J gene TRBJ1-4; 7 bases are shared with TRBD1. After removal of 4 bases from V and 8 bases from J, the junction contained 16 bases not matched to a gene. This CDR3 contains 17 residues. Germline CDR1 reads MDHEN; CDR2 reads SYDVKM. CDR3 DNA: TGTGCCAGCAGTTCTCCGCTCGGACAGGTAGAAGGCGAAAAACTGTTTTTT. Its protein is CASSSPLGQVEGEKLFF.

The chain employs TRBV5-1 and TRBJ1-2; TRBD1 agrees at 7 bases. Germline CDR1 SGHRS, CDR2 YFSETQ. CDR3 size: 17 residues. After removal of 2 bases from V and 2 bases from J, the junction contained 12 bases not matched to a gene. The CDR3 coding sequence is TGCGCCAGCAGCTTCGTAAGGGGGCGCGGTGTGAACTATGGCTACACCTTC. Protein: CASSFVRGRGVNYGYTF.

The sample holds many counts of this clonotype. This chain links TRBV2 with TRBJ1-4, with D possibly matching TRBD1 (5 bases). The germline V gene encodes CDR1 SNHLY and CDR2 FYNNEI. Between the trimmed V and J ends, which lost 7 bases and 1 base, there was a span of 10 bases. The CDR3 spans 14 residues. CDR3 sequence (DNA): TGTGCCAGCAACGGAGGGGTAACTAATGAAAAACTGTTTTTT. Amino acid sequence: CASNGGVTNEKLFF.

V gene TRBV19 combines with J gene TRBJ1-2; tentatively, D is TRBD1 (5 bases). The CDR3 is 16 amino acids. V dropped 3 bases and J dropped 2 bases, with 16 bases sitting between them. Germline assignment: CDR1 LNHDA and CDR2 SQIVND (reference sequence). CDR3 protein: CASSIKTFGTNYGYTF. The DNA for the CDR3 is TGTGCCAGTAGTATTAAAACATTTGGGACCAACTATGGCTACACCTTC.

This clonotype was picked up a small number of times. The chain joins TRBV20-1 to TRBJ2-7; D not resolved. CDR3 length: 14 amino acids. Germline V gene lookup returns CDR1 DFQATT and CDR2 SNEGSKA (reference sequence). V gave up 0 bases and J gave up 4 bases, with 13 bases separating them. CDR3 nucleotide sequence: TGCAGTGCTAGAGATCCCTCTAATTGGTACGAGCAGTACTTC. It translates to CSARDPSNWYEQYF.

The chain has TRBV4-1 and TRBJ1-2; 9 positions match TRBD1. The germline V gene encodes CDR1 MGHRA and CDR2 YSYEKL. The length of the CDR3 is 17 residues. The ends lost 0 bases at V and 6 bases at J; junction bases unmatched: 11. CDR3 bases: TGCGCCAGCAGCCAAGATCCGAGGGGACAGGGCATGAATGGCTACACCTTC. Its translation: CASSQDPRGQGMNGYTF.

This clonotype showed up just a few times. The gene calls are TRBV27 and TRBJ2-7; 7 nucleotides match TRBD1. Unmatched junction bases numbered 8, after V lost 6 bases and J lost 3 bases. CDR3 length: 14 amino acids. From germline, CDR1 is MNHEY and CDR2 SMNVEV (reference sequence). Here the CDR3 DNA reads TGTGCCAGCAGCCGCACAGGGGTGATCTACGAGCAGTACTTC. Translated: CASSRTGVIYEQYF.

The chain has TRBV2 and TRBJ2-3, with D possibly TRBD2 on 6 matching bases. The CDR3 contains 15 residues. The V end was cut by 7 bases, the J end by 0 bases, with 14 bases between. Germline V CDR1 and CDR2: SNHLY, FYNNEI. CDR3 residues: CASNDGSASTDTQYF. DNA for the CDR3: TGTGCCAGCAATGACGGGAGTGCTAGCACAGATACGCAGTATTTT.

This clonotype appeared a single time. This chain joins TRBV7-9 and TRBJ1-4, with D possibly TRBD1 on 5 matching bases. Trimming took 10 bases from V and 7 from J, leaving 13 bases between them. The CDR3 totals 12 residues. The V gene's germline CDR1 is SEHNR and CDR2 FQNEAQ (reference sequence). This CDR3 is CATSAGFEKLFF. The CDR3 nucleotides read TGTGCCACTTCGGCAGGGTTTGAAAAACTGTTTTTT.

The chain employs TRBV6-1 and TRBJ2-7; either TRBD1 or TRBD2 may supply D (7 bases each). CDR1 MNHNS and CDR2 SASEGT come from the germline V gene. The V gene lost 6 bases and the J gene lost 1 base, with 19 bases spanning the gap. CDR3 length equals 16 residues. The CDR3 DNA sequence: TGTGCCAGCAGCCCGACAGGGAGGGGGCTTTCCTACGAGCAGTACTTC. The encoded protein is CASSPTGRGLSYEQYF.

This clonotype turned up a few times. The CDR3 protein is CASSYDRVHGYTF. CDR3 sequence (DNA): TGTGCCAGCAGTTACGACAGGGTCCATGGCTACACCTTC. The chain recombines TRBV6-2 or TRBV6-3 with TRBJ1-2; 7 bases align to TRBD1. The ends lost 2 bases at V and 6 bases at J; junction bases unmatched: 3. CDR3 size: 13 residues. Germline V CDR1 and CDR2: MNHEY, SVGEGT.

There are a few counts of this clonotype. The chain couples TRBV11-2 to TRBJ2-7, with 9 bases fitting TRBD2. The V and J ends lost 1 base and 3 bases, in that order; junction bases with no gene match: 13. The CDR3 contains 18 residues. Germline V gene lookup returns CDR1 SGHAT and CDR2 FQNNGV. CDR3 bases: TGTGCCAGCAGCTTAGGGGTCGGGGCTAGCGGGAAGAGCTACGAGCAGTACTTC. Its protein product is CASSLGVGASGKSYEQYF.

V usage is TRBV28 and J usage is TRBJ2-5; 11 bases line up with TRBD2. The V and J ends lost 3 bases and 5 bases, in that order; junction bases with no gene match: 11. Germline V lookup: CDR1 MDHEN, CDR2 SYDVKM. There are 17 residues in the CDR3. CDR3 nucleotides: TGTGCCAGCAGTTTTCGACTAGCGGGAAAGCAGGGGGAGACCCAGTACTTC. As protein: CASSFRLAGKQGETQYF.

This clonotype was seen repeatedly, ten times or more. V gene TRBV12-5 combines with J gene TRBJ1-4; D might be TRBD1 (5 bases). The germline V and J ends were trimmed by 0 bases and 2 bases, with 10 bases remaining between them. The CDR3 contains 16 residues. The germline gives CDR1 LGHNT, CDR2 FRNRAP. The CDR3 sequence is CASGLVTTVTNEKLFF. The CDR3 DNA reads TGTGCTAGTGGTTTGGTAACGACAGTGACTAATGAAAAACTGTTTTTT.

Comments on this clonotype: Mismatch with germline at one junction end may stem from a read error. The chain is built from TRBV28 and TRBJ2-7, with 8 bases matching TRBD1. The V gene's germline CDR1 is MDHEN and CDR2 SYDVKM. CDR3 size: 15 residues. CDR3 loop: CASSTTGDGVYQQYF. In DNA, the CDR3 is TGTGCCAGCAGTACGACAGGGGATGGGGTCTACCAGCAGTACTTC.

CDR3 sequence (DNA): TGTGCCAGCAGAGGGACTAGGGGGACCAACGAGCAGTACTTC. Translation gives CASRGTRGTNEQYF. The J gene is TRBJ2-7, the V gene TRBV6-1; 8 bases map to TRBD2. The CDR3 has 14 amino acids. J was trimmed by 5 bases and V by 6 bases; bases with no gene match: 9. Germline-derived CDR1 and CDR2 are MNHNS and SASEGT.

This clonotype was found many times. The chain combines TRBV7-2 with TRBJ2-5, with 7 bases lining up with TRBD2. V dropped 5 bases and J dropped 4; count of bases not matched to a gene: 10. The CDR3 runs 15 residues. Germline V gives CDR1 SGHTA, CDR2 FQGNSA. CDR3 in amino acids: CASSPGLGEGETQYF. CDR3 in DNA: TGTGCCAGCAGCCCAGGGTTGGGGGAGGGAGAGACCCAGTACTTC.

V is TRBV20-1 and J is TRBJ1-1; TRBD1 might be the D (5 bases). This CDR3 is 13 amino acids long. Trimming cost V 5 bases and J 0 bases, with 10 bases left between them. The V gene's germline CDR1 is DFQATT and CDR2 SNEGSKA (reference sequence). CDR3 loop: CSAYQGMNTEAFF. CDR3 DNA sequence: TGCAGTGCTTATCAGGGTATGAACACTGAAGCTTTCTTT.

This clonotype was counted at least ten times. The chain employs TRBV6-2 or TRBV6-3 and TRBJ1-5, with D tentatively TRBD1 (5 bases). The CDR3 totals 16 residues. Germline-derived CDR1 and CDR2 are MNHEY and SVGEGT. Trimming removed 2 bases at V and 6 bases at J, with 17 bases between. The chain's CDR3 is CASSYADSTRRQPQHF. The DNA for the CDR3 is TGTGCCAGCAGTTACGCCGACAGCACCCGCCGTCAGCCCCAGCATTTT.

The rearrangement links TRBV7-6 to TRBJ2-7, with 10 bases matching TRBD2. V was pared by 3 bases and J by 7 bases, with 9 bases of the junction left unmatched. This CDR3 region has 15 residues. Germline V gene lookup returns CDR1 SGHVS and CDR2 FNYEAQ. CDR3 coding DNA: TGTGCCAGCAGCTTGTCCGGACTAGCGGCTTCTGAGCAGTACTTC. This codes for CASSLSGLAASEQYF.

This clonotype was detected many times. This chain joins TRBV2 and TRBJ2-5; D uncertain. This CDR3 has 16 amino acids. Trimming took off 0 bases at V and 4 bases at J, with 15 bases between the two ends. CDR1 and CDR2 (germline): SNHLY, FYNNEI. The CDR3 bases are TGTGCCAGCAGTGAAGCAGGTGGTCGGCGAGTAGAGACCCAGTACTTC. Translated, it gives CASSEAGGRRVETQYF.

The chain carries TRBV6-1 and TRBJ1-1; the D gene is possibly TRBD1 (5 bases). V dropped 8 bases and J dropped 0 bases, with 10 bases sitting between them. CDR3 length equals 13 residues. Germline values: CDR1 MNHNS, CDR2 SASEGT. CDR3 in amino acids: CASGWGMNTEAFF. For the CDR3, the DNA is TGTGCCAGCGGGTGGGGCATGAACACTGAAGCTTTCTTT.